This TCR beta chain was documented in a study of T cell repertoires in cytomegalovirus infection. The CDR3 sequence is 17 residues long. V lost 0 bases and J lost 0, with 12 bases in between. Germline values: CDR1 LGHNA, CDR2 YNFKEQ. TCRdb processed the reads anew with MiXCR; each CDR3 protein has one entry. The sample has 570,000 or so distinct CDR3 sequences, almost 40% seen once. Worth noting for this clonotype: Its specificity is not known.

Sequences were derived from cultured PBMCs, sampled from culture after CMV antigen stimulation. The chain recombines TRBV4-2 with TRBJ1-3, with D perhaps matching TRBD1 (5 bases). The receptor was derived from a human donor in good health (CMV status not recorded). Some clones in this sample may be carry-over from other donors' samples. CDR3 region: CASSQEPGFTSGNTIYF. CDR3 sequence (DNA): TGTGCCAGCAGCCAAGAACCAGGGTTCACCTCTGGAAACACCATATATTTT.